This entry lists 20 T cell receptor beta chains sequenced from one sample in a study of T cell responses to AZD1222 COVID-19 vaccine (dated by TCRdb to the early 2020s). The time point label here, explained by the study, means: baseline before first vaccination. Library construction relied on the immunoSEQ multiplex PCR assay. TCRdb provides this immuneACCESS table in a form limited to in-frame rearrangements. Some clones are lacking; in checked studies, under half of them reflect an unresolved V gene, and why the rest are absent is not known. The sample has about 150,000 clones on record, approximately 90% of them singletons. Around 2.3% of the sample comes from the top ten. Here the sequenced sample was peripheral blood, taken on day 0 of AZD1222 vaccination. These TCRs come from an adult in good health.

This chain uses TRBV28 with TRBJ1-1, with D maybe TRBD1 (5 bases). In germline, CDR1 is MDHEN, CDR2 SYDVKM. This CDR3 comprises 11 residues. V was shortened by 7 bases and J by 11 bases, with 14 bases between the two germline ends. The CDR3 loop reads CASNGEGPAFF. The CDR3, as DNA: TGTGCCAGCAACGGTGAGGGACCGGCTTTCTTT.

The V call is TRBV10-3, the J call TRBJ1-6, with 7 bases fitting TRBD1. Germline trimming cut 5 bases from V and 9 bases from J; bases unmatched to any gene: 10. CDR1 and CDR2 from the germline V gene are ENHRY and SYGVKD. The CDR3 is 15 amino acids. The CDR3 DNA is TGTGCCATCAGTCTATCCGGGACAGCAATTTCACCCCTCCACTTT. Encoded protein: CAISLSGTAISPLHF.

V and J are TRBV24-1 and TRBJ2-5; D is tentatively TRBD1 or TRBD2 (5 bases each). The CDR3 covers 14 residues. V lost 5 bases to trimming and J lost 7 bases, with 16 bases between them. The germline V gene encodes CDR1 KGHDR and CDR2 SFDVKD. Here the CDR3 reads CATSAGDLNWTQYF. CDR3 bases: TGTGCCACCAGTGCCGGGGACCTCAATTGGACCCAGTACTTC.

J is TRBJ1-6 and V is TRBV28; no firm D call. This CDR3 contains 14 residues. Germline V gene lookup returns CDR1 MDHEN and CDR2 SYDVKM. With 6 bases removed from V and 7 bases from J, the gap between germline ends came to 13 bases. CDR3 loop: CASRPTRVNSPLHF. DNA of the CDR3: TGTGCCAGCAGGCCGACAAGGGTCAATTCACCCCTCCACTTT. The full variable domain, completed using reference TRBV28 and TRBJ1-6, is DVKVTQSSRYLVKRTGEKVFLECVQDMDHENMFWYRQDPGLGLRLIYFSYDVKMKEKGDIPEGYSVSREKKERFSLILESASTNQTSMYLCASRPTRVNSPLHFGNGTRLTVT.

J is TRBJ1-1 and V is TRBV4-3; TRBD1 matches at 10 bases. Germline V gene sequence: CDR1 LGHNA, CDR2 YSLEER. V shed 1 base, J shed 5 bases, and the junction held 7 bases outside the gene matches. The CDR3 spans 16 residues. Written as DNA, the CDR3 is TGCGCCAGCAGCCAAGGAACCGGGACAGGGGAGACTGAAGCTTTCTTT. Translated, it gives CASSQGTGTGETEAFF.

The chain joins TRBV5-6 to TRBJ1-6; D not certain. Trimming stripped 2 bases from V and 4 bases from J, with 10 bases between. The V gene's germline CDR1 is SGHDT and CDR2 YYEEEE. The CDR3 totals 15 residues. CDR3 sequence reads: CASSFLGRYNSPLHF. Here the CDR3 DNA reads TGTGCCAGCAGCTTCCTGGGGAGATATAATTCACCCCTCCACTTT.

Only one count was recorded for this clone. In DNA, the CDR3 is TGTGCCAGCAGCGACACTAGCGGGAGTGTGACGAACATTCAGTACTTC. Amino acid sequence: CASSDTSGSVTNIQYF. The V call is TRBV9, the J call TRBJ2-4, with TRBD2 matching 11 bases. The germline gives CDR1 SGDLS, CDR2 YYNGEE. This CDR3 has 16 amino acids. Germline trimming cut 3 bases from V and 7 bases from J; bases unmatched to any gene: 9. Combining the CDR3 with reference TRBV9 and TRBJ2-4 gives the whole variable domain DSGVTQTPKHLITATGQRVTLRCSPRSGDLSVYWYQQSLDQGLQFLIQYYNGEERAKGNILERFSAQQFPDLHSELNLSSLELGDSALYFCASSDTSGSVTNIQYFGAGTRLSVL.

The sample holds one count of this clone. J is TRBJ2-1 and V is TRBV29-1; 12 nucleotides agree with TRBD1. The CDR3 contains 14 residues. Germline CDR1 reads SQVTM; CDR2 reads ANQGSEA. J was trimmed by 10 bases and V by 5 bases; bases with no gene match: 9. CDR3 protein: CSVLGGTGGAEQFF. The CDR3 coding sequence is TGCAGCGTTCTGGGGGGGACAGGGGGCGCAGAGCAGTTCTTC.

The gene calls are TRBV7-3 and TRBJ1-3; 8 bases align to TRBD1. CDR3 length: 16 amino acids. V lost 2 bases and J lost 4; bases outside the gene matches: 7. CDR1 is SGHTA and CDR2 is FQGTGA in the germline V gene. The DNA of the CDR3 is TGTGCCAGCAGCTTATCATCTCAGGGGGCCGGAAACACCATATATTTT. Translating it yields CASSLSSQGAGNTIYF.

The sample holds a few counts of this clone. CDR3 sequence reads: CASSPDGGPGEAFF. In nucleotides, the CDR3 is TGCGCCAGCAGCCCTGACGGGGGGCCAGGCGAAGCTTTCTTT. This chain links TRBV4-3 with TRBJ1-1; a possible D gene is TRBD1 (6 bases). This CDR3 is built from 14 residues. V gave up 4 bases and J gave up 8 bases, with 17 bases separating them. Germline V lookup: CDR1 LGHNA, CDR2 YSLEER.

The rearrangement joins TRBV7-2 to TRBJ2-3; TRBD2 matches 7 bases. V was pared by 2 bases and J by 2 bases, with 4 bases of the junction left unmatched. There are 15 residues in the CDR3. Germline V gives CDR1 SGHTA, CDR2 FQGNSA. The CDR3 loop reads CASSLRAGDTDTQYF. CDR3 nucleotide sequence: TGTGCCAGCAGCTTAAGGGCGGGAGACACAGATACGCAGTATTTT.

This clone came up a few times. The V and J genes are TRBV19 and TRBJ1-5, with TRBD1 as a possible D gene (6 bases). The CDR3 length is 14 residues. V lost 3 bases to trimming and J lost 4 bases, with 10 bases between them. Germline assignment: CDR1 LNHDA and CDR2 SQIVND (reference sequence). The CDR3 nucleotides are TGTGCCAGTAGTATTTCAGGGGAAAATCAGCCCCAGCATTTT. This translates into CASSISGENQPQHF.

The chain employs TRBV25-1 and TRBJ1-2; 7 bases line up with TRBD1. The CDR3 consists of 14 residues. Germline CDR1 is MGHDK and CDR2 is SYGVNS. J lost 4 bases, V lost 5 bases, and 7 bases had no gene match. The CDR3 DNA follows: TGTGCCAGCAGTTCCGGAGGGACAGTCTATGGCTACACCTTC. It is translated as CASSSGGTVYGYTF.

This clone appeared once. The gene calls are TRBV5-6 and TRBJ2-7; weak D call: TRBD2 (5 bases). The CDR3 is 19 amino acids. V shed 7 bases and J shed 0 bases, with 29 bases lying between them. Per germline, CDR1 SGHDT and CDR2 YYEEEE. The CDR3 sequence is CASLITALNRGIGSYEQYF. The CDR3 region has the DNA TGTGCCAGCTTAATCACCGCGCTCAACCGGGGAATAGGCTCCTACGAGCAGTACTTC.

This clone was detected only a few times. This chain uses TRBV7-8 with TRBJ2-7; D not resolved. Trimming took off 5 bases at V and 0 bases at J, with 11 bases between the two ends. The CDR3 runs to 14 residues. Germline CDR1 SGHVS, CDR2 FQNEAQ. CDR3 in amino acids: CASSPGRFSYEQYF. The DNA of the CDR3 is TGTGCCAGCAGCCCAGGCAGGTTCTCCTACGAGCAGTACTTC. Drawing the rest from reference TRBV7-8 and TRBJ2-7, the complete variable domain is GAGVSQSPRYKVAKRGQDVALRCDPISGHVSLFWYQQALGQGPEFLTYFQNEAQLDKSGLPSDRFFAERPEGSVSTLKIQRTQQEDSAVYLCASSPGRFSYEQYFGPGTRLTVT.

J is TRBJ2-1 and V is TRBV19; D is perhaps TRBD1 (5 bases). The CDR3 extends over 13 amino acids. The V end lost 6 bases, the J end lost 9 bases, and 15 bases lay between the germline ends. CDR1 LNHDA and CDR2 SQIVND come from the germline V gene (reference sequence). The CDR3 DNA sequence: TGTGCCAGTAGAGTCAGGGCAGGCAGTGAGCAGTTCTTC. As protein: CASRVRAGSEQFF.

J is TRBJ1-5 and V is TRBV28; 11 positions match TRBD1. The CDR3 has 13 residues. Germline V gene lookup returns CDR1 MDHEN and CDR2 SYDVKM. Germline trimming cut 8 bases from V and 5 bases from J; bases unmatched to any gene: 2. DNA for the CDR3: TGTGCCAGCTGGACAGGGGGCGATCAGCCCCAGCATTTT. Protein sequence: CASWTGGDQPQHF.

This clone was seen a single time. The chain recombines TRBV6-5 with TRBJ2-7; D might be TRBD1 (5 bases). Deletions cut 6 bases from V and 4 bases from J, with 16 bases between. Germline lookup yields CDR1 MNHEY and CDR2 SVGAGI. The CDR3 consists of 14 residues. Here the CDR3 DNA reads TGTGCCAGCAGCACCTCAGGGATAGGGTACGAGCAGTACTTC. This codes for CASSTSGIGYEQYF.

The chain recombines TRBV6-2 or TRBV6-3 with TRBJ1-2; TRBD1 is a possible D gene (5 bases). Germline-derived CDR1 and CDR2 are MNHEY and SVGEGT. The CDR3 is 15 amino acids. The V and J ends lost 5 bases and 4 bases respectively, with 17 bases between them. The CDR3 bases are TGTGCCAGCAGTCCGGAGGCGGGGACCTTCTATGGCTACACCTTC. It translates to CASSPEAGTFYGYTF.

The chain employs TRBV7-2 and TRBJ2-2; 7 nucleotides line up with TRBD2. CDR1 and CDR2 (germline): SGHTA, FQGNSA. The length of the CDR3 is 15 residues. V shed 3 bases, J shed 7 bases, and the junction held 8 bases outside the gene matches. Here the CDR3 reads CASSFPAGAGGELFF. DNA for the CDR3: TGTGCCAGCAGCTTTCCGGCGGGAGCGGGCGGGGAGCTGTTTTTT.